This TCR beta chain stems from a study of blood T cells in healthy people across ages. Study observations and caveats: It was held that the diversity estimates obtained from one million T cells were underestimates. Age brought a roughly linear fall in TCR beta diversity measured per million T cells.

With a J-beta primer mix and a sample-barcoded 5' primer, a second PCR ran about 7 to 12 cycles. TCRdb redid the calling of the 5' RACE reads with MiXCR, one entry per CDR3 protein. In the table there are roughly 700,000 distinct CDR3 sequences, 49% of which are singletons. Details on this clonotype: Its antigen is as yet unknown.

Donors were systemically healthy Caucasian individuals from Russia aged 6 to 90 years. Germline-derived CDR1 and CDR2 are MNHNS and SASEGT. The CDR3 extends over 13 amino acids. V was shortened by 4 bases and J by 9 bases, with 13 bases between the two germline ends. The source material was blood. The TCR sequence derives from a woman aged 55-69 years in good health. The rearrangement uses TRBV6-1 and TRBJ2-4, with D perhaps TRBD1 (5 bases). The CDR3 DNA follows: TGTGCCAGCAGTGGTGGCAGGGTTGGCATTCAGTACTTC. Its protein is CASSGGRVGIQYF.